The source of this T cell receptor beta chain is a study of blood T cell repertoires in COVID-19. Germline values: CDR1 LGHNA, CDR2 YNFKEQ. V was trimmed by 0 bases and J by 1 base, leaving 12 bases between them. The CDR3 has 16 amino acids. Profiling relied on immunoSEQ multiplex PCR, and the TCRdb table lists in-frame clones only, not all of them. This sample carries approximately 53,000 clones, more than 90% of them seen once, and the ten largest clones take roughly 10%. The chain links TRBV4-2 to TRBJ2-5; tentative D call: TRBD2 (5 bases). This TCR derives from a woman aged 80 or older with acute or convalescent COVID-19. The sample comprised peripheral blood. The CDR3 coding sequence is TGTGCCAGCAGCCAAGATCTAGCACGGCTCCAAGAGACCCAGTACTTC. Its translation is CASSQDLARLQETQYF.